The rows below give T cell receptor beta chains drawn from one sample of a study of beta chain features in type 1 diabetes. Some clones are missing from TCRdb's copy, which holds only in-frame ones; the method was immunoSEQ multiplex PCR. This sample has 120,000 or so clones, with roughly 17% found just once. The sequenced sample was central memory CD4+ T cells from blood. All receptors derive from a man aged 18 to 30 with type 1 diabetes. The CDR3 runs from the conserved cysteine through the conserved F or W. The order of the fields is clone size, J gene, V gene, CDR3 protein. A row's size may be missing; if present it is once, few, many or a size class.

>-|TRBJ2-7|TRBV28
CASSLERDSYEQYF
>few|TRBJ2-6|TRBV4-2
CASSQVRISGSGANVLTF
>-|TRBJ1-4|TRBV30
CAWSVPGVDEKLFF
>once|TRBJ1-2|TRBV5-4
CASSFPGGNYGYTF
>many|TRBJ1-1|TRBV5-4
CASSLELANTEAFF
>-|TRBJ2-7|TRBV10-1
CASSAYTSGSYEQYF
>few|TRBJ2-5|TRBV14
CASSQRGWYQETQYF
>few|TRBJ1-3|TRBV18
CASSPQEGSGGNTIYF
>-|TRBJ1-1|TRBV9
CASSVARGNTEAFF
>-|TRBJ2-7|TRBV29-1
CSVSSPGTGLSEQYF
>few|TRBJ1-1|TRBV25-1
CASSPRPGGTEAFF
>few|TRBJ2-7|TRBV28
CASSLRGTTSYEQYF
>few|TRBJ2-5|TRBV11-3
CASSLRLAGETQYF
>-|TRBJ2-7|TRBV4-2
CASSPGRVGAEQYF
>-|TRBJ1-2|TRBV30
CAWETEGRGYTF
>-|TRBJ1-1|TRBV7-9
CASSLRGTEAFF
>many|TRBJ2-3|TRBV5-1
CASSLSGTPRRTDTQYF
>few|TRBJ2-7|TRBV30
CAGTSGRASRHEQYF
>once|TRBJ2-7|TRBV6-1
CASTSQEAGTYEQYF
>-|TRBJ2-5|TRBV5-4
CASSTPTGPVVEETQYF
>few|TRBJ1-1|TRBV5-4
CASSHPRVNTEAFF
>many|TRBJ2-1|TRBV14
CASSRGTSGTDEQFF
>-|TRBJ2-1|TRBV6-1
CASSSGFGNEQFF
>-|TRBJ2-4|TRBV6-5
CASTLRWGNIQYF
>-|TRBJ1-1|TRBV5-4
CASSFSLQNRWTEAFF
>-|TRBJ2-1|TRBV7-8
CASSPRGTSGRHEQFF
>-|TRBJ1-2|TRBV10-2
CASSDKNNYGYTF
>once|TRBJ1-2|TRBV5-1
CASRSDNDYGYTF
>few|TRBJ1-2|TRBV27
CASSKADRGDYGYTF
>few|TRBJ1-2|TRBV29-1
CSVGAGTGVDTF
>once|TRBJ2-1|TRBV7-2
CASSPFRGQDNEQFF
>-|TRBJ2-1|TRBV7-7
CASSLGSGGSSNEQFF
>few|TRBJ1-5|TRBV2
CASKGGQTGQPQHF
>-|TRBJ1-1|TRBV29-1
CSVRTGRLNTEAFF
>-|TRBJ2-1|TRBV7-9
CASSLSGNEQFF
>-|TRBJ2-3|TRBV18
CASSPNGLAGMGTDTQYF
>-|TRBJ1-1|TRBV9
CASSVVGSEAFF
>-|TRBJ2-7|TRBV18
CASSLIDIYEQYF
>-|TRBJ1-1|TRBV19
CASSIIVGTEAFF
>few|TRBJ2-3|TRBV7-2
CASSLGGSRDTQYF
>-|TRBJ1-4|TRBV2
CASSIESSGAKLFF
>-|TRBJ2-3|TRBV5-1
CASSEREPSTDTQYF
>few|TRBJ2-3|TRBV7-2
CASSKQGTADTQYF
>-|TRBJ2-5|TRBV7-2
CASSLADREQETQYF
>-|TRBJ2-5|TRBV5-4
CASSSGMQKETQYF
>-|TRBJ2-3|TRBV7-2
CATLQRGGRWDTQYF
>few|TRBJ2-2|TRBV2
CASPADSTNTGELFF
>-|TRBJ2-3|TRBV9
CASSVQPGTDTQYF